The next 4 T cell receptor beta chains were all read from a single sample in a study of blood T cell repertoires in COVID-19. The table came from immunoSEQ multiplex PCR; TCRdb's copy has only in-frame clones and leaves some out. The table includes about 100,000 clones, 70% to 90% detected once. The source material was peripheral blood. Receptors originate from a human donor in a cohort sampled during active COVID-19.

The chain couples TRBV6-5 to TRBJ2-1, with TRBD2 identical over 7 bases. With V trimmed by 3 bases and J by 2 bases, 4 bases remained unmatched. The germline CDR1 and CDR2 sequences are MNHEY and SVGAGI. This CDR3 contains 15 residues. CDR3 nucleotides: TGTGCCAGCAGTTATGCTACTAGCGCCTACAATGAGCAGTTCTTC. This encodes CASSYATSAYNEQFF.

The CDR3 sequence is CASSSRQGARDYGYTF. The CDR3 region has the DNA TGTGCCAGCAGTTCAAGACAGGGGGCCCGGGACTATGGCTACACCTTC. J is TRBJ1-2 and V is TRBV28; TRBD1 matches 10 bases. V was pared by 4 bases and J by 3 bases, with 8 bases of the junction left unmatched. CDR3 length: 16 residues. The germline V gene has CDR1 MDHEN and CDR2 SYDVKM.

V and J are TRBV6-6 and TRBJ1-5, with TRBD1 identical over 7 bases. Germline loops: CDR1 MNHNY, CDR2 SVGAGI (reference sequence). The CDR3 loop spans 12 amino acids. V was clipped by 7 bases and J by 6 bases; unmatched bases: 3. In DNA form, the CDR3 reads TGTGCCAGCACAGGGGGTGGTCAGCCCCAGCATTTT. Translated, it gives CASTGGGQPQHF.

The rearrangement joins TRBV28 to TRBJ1-2; D not certain. In germline, CDR1 is MDHEN, CDR2 SYDVKM. The V end was cut by 3 bases, the J end by 7 bases, with 12 bases between. The CDR3 has 13 amino acids. The CDR3 loop reads CASSFIQEGGYTF. The CDR3 coding sequence is TGTGCCAGCAGTTTCATCCAGGAGGGTGGCTACACCTTC.